The 5 T cell receptor beta chains below come from one sample, sequenced in a study of beta chain features in type 1 diabetes. Study-level points and caveats: TCRB CDR3s were moderately but significantly shorter in Type 1 diabetes patients in all four CD4+ subsets.

No antigen has been assigned to these receptors. Of the isolated RNA, all was reverse transcribed, and so the sequenced material was expressed TCRB transcripts. TCRdb keeps only in-frame clones here, not all; method: immunoSEQ multiplex PCR. Altogether approximately 250,000 clones are present, around 24% being singletons, with the ten largest covering 0.012%. The material sequenced was naive CD4+ T cells from blood. The source is a woman in her 30s with type 1 diabetes.

This clone has a single count. The chain carries TRBV5-1 and TRBJ2-1; a weak D match, TRBD2 (6 bases). V was trimmed by 7 bases and J by 7 bases, leaving 15 bases between them. The CDR3 contains 13 residues. The V gene's germline CDR1 is SGHRS and CDR2 YFSETQ. CDR3: CASGGTAGNEQFF. DNA for the CDR3: TGCGCCAGCGGCGGGACCGCTGGAAATGAGCAGTTCTTC.

The chain employs TRBV9 and TRBJ2-5; TRBD1 matches at 8 bases. The CDR3 contains 14 residues. J was trimmed by 2 bases and V by 4 bases; bases with no gene match: 4. Germline CDR1 reads SGDLS; CDR2 reads YYNGEE. The chain's CDR3 is CASSHGTGQETQYF. Written as DNA, the CDR3 is TGTGCCAGCAGCCACGGGACAGGACAAGAGACCCAGTACTTC.

The chain carries TRBV6-5 and TRBJ1-4; D is ambiguous. CDR1 and CDR2 (germline): MNHEY, SVGAGI. CDR3 length: 15 residues. The V gene lost 2 bases and the J gene lost 0 bases, with 7 bases spanning the gap. The CDR3 nucleotides are TGTGCCAGCAGTTACGAGTATTCAACTAATGAAAAACTGTTTTTT. This codes for CASSYEYSTNEKLFF.

This clone was recorded a few times. The rearrangement joins TRBV7-9 to TRBJ1-1; no firm D call. The CDR3 extends over 14 amino acids. Germline V gene data show CDR1 as SEHNR and CDR2 as FQNEAQ (reference sequence). Trimming shortened V by 1 base and J by 2 bases, and 8 bases separated the two germline ends. CDR3 coding DNA: TGTGCCAGCAGCTTAGGAGGCAGTAACACTGAAGCTTTCTTT. Its protein is CASSLGGSNTEAFF.

The chain uses TRBV2 and TRBJ2-3, with a weak D call TRBD2 (5 bases). Trimming took off 8 bases at V and 4 bases at J, with 16 bases between the two ends. CDR1 and CDR2 from the germline V gene are SNHLY and FYNNEI. This CDR3 spans 14 amino acids. The CDR3 DNA reads as TGTGCCAGCGGGTTGAGGGAGTTATCAGATACGCAGTATTTT. Translating it yields CASGLRELSDTQYF.